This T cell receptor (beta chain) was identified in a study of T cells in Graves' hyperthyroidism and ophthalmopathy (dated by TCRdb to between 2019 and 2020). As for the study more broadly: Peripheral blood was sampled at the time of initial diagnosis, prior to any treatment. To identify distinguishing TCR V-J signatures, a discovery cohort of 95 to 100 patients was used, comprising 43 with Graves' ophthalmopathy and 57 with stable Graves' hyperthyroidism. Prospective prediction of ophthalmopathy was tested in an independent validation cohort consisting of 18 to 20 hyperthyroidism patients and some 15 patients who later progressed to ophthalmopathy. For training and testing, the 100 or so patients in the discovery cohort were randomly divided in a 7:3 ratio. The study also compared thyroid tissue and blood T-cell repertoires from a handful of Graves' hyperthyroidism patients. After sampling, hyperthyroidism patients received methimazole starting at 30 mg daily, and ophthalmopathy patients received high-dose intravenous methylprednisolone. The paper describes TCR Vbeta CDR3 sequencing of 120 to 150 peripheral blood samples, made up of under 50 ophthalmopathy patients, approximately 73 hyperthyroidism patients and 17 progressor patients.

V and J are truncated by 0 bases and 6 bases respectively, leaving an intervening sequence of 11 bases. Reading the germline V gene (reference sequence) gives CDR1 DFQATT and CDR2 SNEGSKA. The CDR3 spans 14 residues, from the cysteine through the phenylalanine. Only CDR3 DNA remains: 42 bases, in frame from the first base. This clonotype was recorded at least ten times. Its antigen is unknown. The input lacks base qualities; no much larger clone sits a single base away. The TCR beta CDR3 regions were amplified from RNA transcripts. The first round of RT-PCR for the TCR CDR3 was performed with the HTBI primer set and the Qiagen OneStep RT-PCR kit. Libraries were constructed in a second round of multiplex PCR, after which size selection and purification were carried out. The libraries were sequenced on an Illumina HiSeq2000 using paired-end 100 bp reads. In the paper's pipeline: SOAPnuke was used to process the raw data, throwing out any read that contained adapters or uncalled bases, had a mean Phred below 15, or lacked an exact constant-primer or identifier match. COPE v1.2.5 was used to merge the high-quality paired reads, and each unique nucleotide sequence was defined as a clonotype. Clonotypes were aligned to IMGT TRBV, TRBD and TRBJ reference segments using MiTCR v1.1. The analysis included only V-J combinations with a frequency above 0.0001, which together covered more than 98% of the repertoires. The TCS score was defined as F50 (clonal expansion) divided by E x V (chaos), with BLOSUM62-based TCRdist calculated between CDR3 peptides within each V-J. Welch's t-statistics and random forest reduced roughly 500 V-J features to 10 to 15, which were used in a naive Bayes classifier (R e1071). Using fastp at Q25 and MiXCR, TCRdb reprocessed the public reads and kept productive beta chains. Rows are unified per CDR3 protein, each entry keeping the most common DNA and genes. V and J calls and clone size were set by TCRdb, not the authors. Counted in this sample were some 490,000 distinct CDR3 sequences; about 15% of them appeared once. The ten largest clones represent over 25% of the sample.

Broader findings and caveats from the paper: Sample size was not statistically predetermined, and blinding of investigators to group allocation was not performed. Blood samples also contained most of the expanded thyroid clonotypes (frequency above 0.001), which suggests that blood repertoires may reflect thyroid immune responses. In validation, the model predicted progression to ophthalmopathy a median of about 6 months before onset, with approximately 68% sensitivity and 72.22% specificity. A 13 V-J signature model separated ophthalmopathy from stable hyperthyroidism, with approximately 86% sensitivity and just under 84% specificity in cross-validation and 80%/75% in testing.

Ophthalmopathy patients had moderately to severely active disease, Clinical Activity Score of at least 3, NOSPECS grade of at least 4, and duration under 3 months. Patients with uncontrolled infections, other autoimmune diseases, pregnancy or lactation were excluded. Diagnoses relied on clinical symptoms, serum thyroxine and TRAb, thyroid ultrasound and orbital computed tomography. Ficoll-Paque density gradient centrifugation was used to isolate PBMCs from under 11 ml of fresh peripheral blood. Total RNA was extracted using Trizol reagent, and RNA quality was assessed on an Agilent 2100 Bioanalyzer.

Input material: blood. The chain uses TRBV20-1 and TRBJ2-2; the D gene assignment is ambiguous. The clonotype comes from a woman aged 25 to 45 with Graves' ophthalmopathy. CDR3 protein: CSAREDEDPGELFF. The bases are TGCAGTGCTAGAGAGGACGAGGATCCCGGGGAGCTGTTTTTT.